This record covers a single TCR beta chain. Its antigen is currently unknown. Combining iRepertoire HTBI primers with Arm-PCR of CDR3 regions, the authors built TCR beta libraries. Original processing methods: Segment identification across samples yielded 62 TRBV and more than twelve TRBJ segments. One entry per CDR3 protein results from TCRdb running MiXCR on the multiplex PCR reads. The V and J calls, along with clone size, are taken from TCRdb and not from the paper's own processing. Of 300,000 to 400,000 distinct CDR3 sequences listed, 16% are singletons. These data are taken from a study of regulatory T cells in long-lasting Graves disease. The CDR3 is 14 residues long. Looked up from germline, CDR1 is SNHLY and CDR2 is FYNNEI. Between the trimmed V and J ends, which lost 6 bases and 5 bases, there was a span of 16 bases. Study-level points and caveats: Patients with persistent disease showed a bias toward TRBV28, TRBJ1-2 and TRBJ2-5.

The time point denotes: newly diagnosed GD, antithyroid drugs for less than 3 months. The TCR library was prepared using RNA isolated from PBMCs. These data also featured in a second study, about T cells in Graves' hyperthyroidism and ophthalmopathy.

The receptor comes from a middle-aged man with Graves disease. The chain links TRBV2 to TRBJ1-1, with D possibly TRBD1 on 5 matching bases. The specimen was peripheral blood mononuclear cells (PBMCs), collected at new diagnosis, from a patient treated with antithyroid drugs. DNA for the CDR3: TGTGCCAGCAGCGTAGGCGGGGGGGGTACTGAAGCTTTCTTT. Amino acids: CASSVGGGGTEAFF.